This T cell receptor (beta chain) comes out of a study of radiation and T cells in renal cell carcinoma. Study context: Nephrectomy followed 15 Gy stereotactic body radiation by 4 weeks. Study-wide results and limits: From baseline, blood top tumor clonotypes peaked at 2 weeks post-radiation.

Specified time point: baseline pretreatment blood. Treatment meaning: 15 Gy SBRT to primary tumor, nephrectomy 4 weeks later. This renal cell carcinoma was of the clear cell type. In germline, CDR1 is MDHEN, CDR2 SYDVKM. There are 14 residues in the CDR3. The V and J ends lost 5 bases and 0 bases respectively, with 10 bases between them. TCRdb keeps only in-frame clones here, not all; method: immunoSEQ multiplex PCR. Altogether some 150,000 clones are present, less than 85% being singletons, with the ten largest covering around 25%. In its sample, this clone was seen once. Its antigen is unknown. This receptor was obtained from a woman aged 50 to 60 with renal cell carcinoma. The V gene is TRBV28, the J gene TRBJ1-1; D remains unclear. This sample comprised blood, obtained from a patient whose treatment included radiotherapy and nephrectomy. Here the CDR3 reads CASSPPPLNTEAFF. CDR3 nucleotide sequence: TGTGCCAGCAGTCCTCCCCCGTTGAACACTGAAGCTTTCTTT.